This T cell receptor (beta chain) derives from a study of CD8+ T cells in alopecia areata. Study-level findings and limits: Relative to mice, TCR sharing across patients was less clear, a difference possibly HLA-related.

CDR3 length: 11 residues. Germline values: CDR1 SNHLY, CDR2 FYNNEI. Peripheral blood and lesional scalp punch biopsies were taken from alopecia areata patients. The sequencing template was cDNA reverse transcribed from extracted RNA. Measured with immunoSEQ multiplex PCR; TCRdb has only the in-frame clones, and not every one. The table has tens of thousands of clones, about 53% seen once. Worth noting for this clone: Its cognate antigen is unknown. An end of the junction differs from the germline gene, which may be a read error.

Material: NKG2D-high CD8+ T cells sorted from blood. The receptor comes from a human donor with alopecia areata. V usage is TRBV2 and J usage is TRBJ2-7; TRBD2 is a possible D gene (5 bases). CDR3 sequence (DNA): TGTGCCAGCAGTGAAGGCTCCACTAGGGACTTC. Translating it yields CASSEGSTRDF.